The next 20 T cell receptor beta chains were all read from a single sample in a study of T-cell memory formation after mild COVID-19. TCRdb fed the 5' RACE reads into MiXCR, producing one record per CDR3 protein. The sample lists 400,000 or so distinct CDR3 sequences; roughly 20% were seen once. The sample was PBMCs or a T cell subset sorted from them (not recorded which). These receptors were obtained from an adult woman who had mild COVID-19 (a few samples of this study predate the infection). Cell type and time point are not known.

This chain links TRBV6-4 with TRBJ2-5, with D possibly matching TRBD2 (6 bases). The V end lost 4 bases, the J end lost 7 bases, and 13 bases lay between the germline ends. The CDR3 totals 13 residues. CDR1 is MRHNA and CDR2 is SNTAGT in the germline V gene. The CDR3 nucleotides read TGTGCCAGCAGTGGTCTAGCGCTAGGGACCCAGTACTTC. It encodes CASSGLALGTQYF.

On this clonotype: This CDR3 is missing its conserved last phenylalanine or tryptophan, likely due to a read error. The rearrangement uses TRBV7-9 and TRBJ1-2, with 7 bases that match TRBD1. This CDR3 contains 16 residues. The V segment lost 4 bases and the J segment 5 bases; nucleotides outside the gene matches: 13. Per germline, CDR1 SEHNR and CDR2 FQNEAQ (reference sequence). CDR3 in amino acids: CASSSLAAGGLYGYTL. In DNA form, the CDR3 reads TGTGCCAGCAGCTCCCTAGCGGCAGGGGGTCTATATGGCTACACCTTA.

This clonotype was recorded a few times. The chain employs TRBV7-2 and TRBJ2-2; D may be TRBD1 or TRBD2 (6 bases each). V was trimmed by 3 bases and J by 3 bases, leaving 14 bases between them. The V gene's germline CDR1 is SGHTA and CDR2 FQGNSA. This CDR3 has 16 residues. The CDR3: CASSLRPGAHTGELFF. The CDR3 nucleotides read TGTGCCAGCAGCTTGAGACCGGGGGCTCACACCGGGGAGCTGTTTTTT.

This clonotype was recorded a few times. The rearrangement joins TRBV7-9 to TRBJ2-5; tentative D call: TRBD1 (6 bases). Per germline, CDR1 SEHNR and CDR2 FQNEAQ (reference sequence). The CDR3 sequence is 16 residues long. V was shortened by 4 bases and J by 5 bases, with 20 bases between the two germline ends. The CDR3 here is CASSSQGNLGSETQYF. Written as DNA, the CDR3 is TGTGCCAGCAGCTCACAGGGAAACCTGGGTAGTGAGACCCAGTACTTC.

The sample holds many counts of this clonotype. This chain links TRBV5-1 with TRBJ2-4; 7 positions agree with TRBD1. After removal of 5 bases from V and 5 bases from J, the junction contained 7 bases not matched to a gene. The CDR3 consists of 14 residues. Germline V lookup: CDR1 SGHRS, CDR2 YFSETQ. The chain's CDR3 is CASRPGTEQNIQYF. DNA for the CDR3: TGCGCCAGCAGGCCAGGGACAGAGCAAAACATTCAGTACTTC.

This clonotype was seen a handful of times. In DNA, the CDR3 is TGCAGCGTTGTGTGGCTAGCGGGAGGGAATGAGCAGTTCTTC. Translated, it gives CSVVWLAGGNEQFF. This chain joins TRBV29-1 and TRBJ2-1; 12 nucleotides line up with TRBD2. The CDR3 consists of 14 residues. Germline assignment: CDR1 SQVTM and CDR2 ANQGSEA. V lost 4 bases to trimming and J lost 7 bases; unmatched junction nucleotides: 5.

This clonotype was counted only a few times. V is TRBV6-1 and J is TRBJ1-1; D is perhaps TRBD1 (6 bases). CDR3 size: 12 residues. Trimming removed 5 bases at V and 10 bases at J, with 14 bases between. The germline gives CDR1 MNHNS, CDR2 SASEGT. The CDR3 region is CASSRDNSPAFF. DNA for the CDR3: TGTGCCAGCAGTCGGGACAATTCCCCAGCTTTCTTT.

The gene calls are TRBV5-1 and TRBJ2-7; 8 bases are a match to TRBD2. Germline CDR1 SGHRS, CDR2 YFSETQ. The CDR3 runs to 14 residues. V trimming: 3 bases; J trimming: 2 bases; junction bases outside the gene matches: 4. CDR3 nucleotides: TGCGCCAGCAGCTGGACGGGGGGGGCCTACGAGCAGTACTTC. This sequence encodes CASSWTGGAYEQYF.

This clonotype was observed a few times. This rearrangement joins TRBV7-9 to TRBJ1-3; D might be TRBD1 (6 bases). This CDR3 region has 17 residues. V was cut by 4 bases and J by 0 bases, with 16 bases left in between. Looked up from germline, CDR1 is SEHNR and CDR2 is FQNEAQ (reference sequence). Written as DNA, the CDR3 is TGTGCCAGCAGCTCGCTTCAGGGGCCCACCTCTGGAAACACCATATATTTT. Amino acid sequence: CASSSLQGPTSGNTIYF.

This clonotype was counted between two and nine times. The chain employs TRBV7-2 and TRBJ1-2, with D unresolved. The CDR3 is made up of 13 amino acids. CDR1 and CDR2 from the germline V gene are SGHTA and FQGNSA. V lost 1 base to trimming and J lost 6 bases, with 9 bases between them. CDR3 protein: CASSLEAYDGYTF. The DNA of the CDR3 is TGTGCCAGCAGCTTAGAGGCGTACGATGGCTACACCTTC.

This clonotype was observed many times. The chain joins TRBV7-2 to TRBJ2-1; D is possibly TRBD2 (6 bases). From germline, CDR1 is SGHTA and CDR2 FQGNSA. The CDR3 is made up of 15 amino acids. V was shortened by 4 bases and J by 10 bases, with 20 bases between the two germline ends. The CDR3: CASSSPGVRAREQFF. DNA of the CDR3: TGTGCCAGCAGCTCGCCGGGGGTGAGGGCCAGGGAGCAGTTCTTC.

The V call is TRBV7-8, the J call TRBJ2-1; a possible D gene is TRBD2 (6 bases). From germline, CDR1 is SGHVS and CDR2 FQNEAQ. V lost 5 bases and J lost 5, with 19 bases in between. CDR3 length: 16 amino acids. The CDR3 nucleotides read TGTGCCAGCAGCCCCAGTTGGCGGGAAAAAAACAATGAGCAGTTCTTC. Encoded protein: CASSPSWREKNNEQFF.

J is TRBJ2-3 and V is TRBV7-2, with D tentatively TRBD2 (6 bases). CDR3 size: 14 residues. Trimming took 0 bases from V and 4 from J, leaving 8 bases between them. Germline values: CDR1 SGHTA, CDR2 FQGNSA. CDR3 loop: CASSLAEGADTQYF. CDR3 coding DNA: TGTGCCAGCAGCTTAGCGGAGGGCGCAGATACGCAGTATTTT. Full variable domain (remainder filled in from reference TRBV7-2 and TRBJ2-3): GAGVSQSPSNKVTEKGKDVELRCDPISGHTALYWYRQSLGQGLEFLIYFQGNSAPDKSGLPSDRFSAERTGGSVSTLTIQRTQQEDSAVYLCASSLAEGADTQYFGPGTRLTVL.

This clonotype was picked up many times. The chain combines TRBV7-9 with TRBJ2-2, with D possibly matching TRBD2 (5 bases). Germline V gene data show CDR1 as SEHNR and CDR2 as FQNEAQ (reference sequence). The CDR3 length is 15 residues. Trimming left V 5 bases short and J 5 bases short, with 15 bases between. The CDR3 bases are TGTGCCAGCAGCGCAGGATTCGGGGTTACCGGGGAGCTGTTTTTT. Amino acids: CASSAGFGVTGELFF. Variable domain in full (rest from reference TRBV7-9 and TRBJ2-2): DTGVSQNPRHKITKRGQNVTFRCDPISEHNRLYWYRQTLGQGPEFLTYFQNEAQLEKSRLLSDRFSAERPKGSFSTLEIQRTEQGDSAMYLCASSAGFGVTGELFFGEGSRLTVL.

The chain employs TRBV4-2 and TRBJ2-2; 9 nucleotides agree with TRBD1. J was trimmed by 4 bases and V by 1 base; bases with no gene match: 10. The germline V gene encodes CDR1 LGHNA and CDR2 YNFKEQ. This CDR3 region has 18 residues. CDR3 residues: CASSQVGTGYLLTGELFF. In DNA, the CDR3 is TGTGCCAGCAGCCAAGTCGGGACAGGGTACCTCCTCACCGGGGAGCTGTTTTTT.

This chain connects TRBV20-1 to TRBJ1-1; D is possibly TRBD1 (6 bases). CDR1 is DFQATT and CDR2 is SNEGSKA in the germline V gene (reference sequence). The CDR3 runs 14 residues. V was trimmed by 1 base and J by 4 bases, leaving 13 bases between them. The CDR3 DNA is TGCAGTGCTAGAGGACAGGCGTTGAGCACTGAAGCTTTCTTT. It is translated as CSARGQALSTEAFF.

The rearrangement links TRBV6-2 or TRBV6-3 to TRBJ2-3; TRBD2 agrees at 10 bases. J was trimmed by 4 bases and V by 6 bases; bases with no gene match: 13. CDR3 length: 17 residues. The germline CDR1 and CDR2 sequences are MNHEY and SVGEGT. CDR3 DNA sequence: TGTGCCAGCAGCACTCTAGCGGGAGCGACGCGAGCAGATACGCAGTATTTT. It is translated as CASSTLAGATRADTQYF.

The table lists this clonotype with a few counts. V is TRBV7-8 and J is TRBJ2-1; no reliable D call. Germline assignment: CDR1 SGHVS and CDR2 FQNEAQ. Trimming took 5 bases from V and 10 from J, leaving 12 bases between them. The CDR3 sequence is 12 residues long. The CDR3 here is CASSPRVGEQFF. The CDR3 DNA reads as TGTGCCAGCAGCCCCCGAGTAGGGGAGCAGTTCTTC.

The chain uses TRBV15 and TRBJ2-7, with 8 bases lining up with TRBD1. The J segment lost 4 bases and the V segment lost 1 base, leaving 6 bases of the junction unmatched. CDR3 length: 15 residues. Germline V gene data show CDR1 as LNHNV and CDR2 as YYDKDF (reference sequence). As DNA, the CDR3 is TGTGCCACCAGCAGAGGCGGGACAGGATTGTACGAGCAGTACTTC. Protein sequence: CATSRGGTGLYEQYF.

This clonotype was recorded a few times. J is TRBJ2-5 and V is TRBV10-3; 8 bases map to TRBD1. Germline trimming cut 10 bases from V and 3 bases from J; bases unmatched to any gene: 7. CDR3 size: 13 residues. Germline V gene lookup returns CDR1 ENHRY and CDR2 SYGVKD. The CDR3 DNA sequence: TGTGCCACCTACGCGACAGGGGAAGAGACCCAGTACTTC. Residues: CATYATGEETQYF.